The 13 T cell receptor beta chains in this list originate from one sample, sequenced in a study of T cells in Graves' hyperthyroidism and ophthalmopathy. Authors of the study amplified TCR beta CDR3 regions from RNA transcripts. With the HTBI primer set, the TCR CDR3 went through a first round of RT-PCR. MiXCR, applied by TCRdb to the multiplex PCR reads, yields one record per CDR3 protein. The sample includes fewer than 350,000 distinct CDR3 sequences, roughly 18% of them seen just once. Sequencing input: blood. The receptors originated from a man aged 50 to 59 with Graves' ophthalmopathy.

This clonotype has at least ten counts. V usage is TRBV7-9 and J usage is TRBJ2-1; D is possibly TRBD1 (6 bases). Trimming shortened V by 4 bases and J by 0 bases, and 16 bases separated the two germline ends. This CDR3 spans 17 amino acids. Germline values: CDR1 SEHNR, CDR2 FQNEAQ (reference sequence). CDR3 coding DNA: TGTGCCAGCAGCTCAGCACAGGGCTCTAGCTCCTACAATGAGCAGTTCTTC. Protein: CASSSAQGSSSYNEQFF.

At least ten counts were recorded for this clonotype. The rearrangement links TRBV28 to TRBJ2-3; TRBD1 agrees at 9 bases. In germline, CDR1 is MDHEN, CDR2 SYDVKM. The CDR3 runs 17 residues. V trimming: 1 base; J trimming: 1 base; junction bases outside the gene matches: 6. CDR3 DNA: TGTGCCAGCAGTTTATACGGACAGGGGATGGGCACAGATACGCAGTATTTT. Its translation: CASSLYGQGMGTDTQYF.

This clonotype was detected ten times or more. This chain joins TRBV5-6 and TRBJ2-3, with 8 bases identical to TRBD1. The CDR3 runs 14 residues. V was pared by 4 bases and J by 3 bases, with 4 bases of the junction left unmatched. From germline, CDR1 is SGHDT and CDR2 YYEEEE. The CDR3 here is CASSQRQGTDTQYF. The CDR3, as DNA: TGTGCCAGCAGCCAACGACAGGGGACAGATACGCAGTATTTT.

This clonotype was observed a handful of times. The rearrangement links TRBV28 to TRBJ1-1, with D perhaps matching TRBD1 (6 bases). The CDR3 is made up of 15 amino acids. V lost 5 bases and J lost 4, with 17 bases in between. Germline loops: CDR1 MDHEN, CDR2 SYDVKM. The CDR3 DNA sequence: TGTGCCAGCAGTCTGCTACAGGGTAGGTCCACTGAAGCTTTCTTT. This sequence encodes CASSLLQGRSTEAFF.

This clonotype was recorded at least ten times. This rearrangement joins TRBV5-1 to TRBJ2-1, with TRBD2 identical over 14 bases. The CDR3 consists of 20 residues. Germline CDR1 reads SGHRS; CDR2 reads YFSETQ. J gave up 8 bases and V 1 base, and 17 bases lay outside the gene matches. DNA of the CDR3: TGCGCCAGCAGCTTGAGTCCGGGACAGCTTGGGACTAGCGGGAGATATGAGCAGTTCTTC. Its translation is CASSLSPGQLGTSGRYEQFF.

This clonotype was detected many times. This chain joins TRBV6-1 and TRBJ1-6; 7 nucleotides align to TRBD1. CDR1 is MNHNS, CDR2 SASEGT, per germline. J gave up 8 bases and V 6 bases, and 13 bases lay outside the gene matches. The CDR3 contains 16 residues. CDR3 in DNA: TGTGCCAGCAGACACCACAGGGGTTTTGACGATTCACCCCTCCACTTT. It specifies CASRHHRGFDDSPLHF.

This clonotype was picked up a small number of times. The chain uses TRBV6-4 and TRBJ1-1; TRBD1 might be the D (5 bases). The length of the CDR3 is 14 residues. CDR1 is MRHNA and CDR2 is SNTAGT in the germline V gene. Between the trimmed V and J ends, which lost 0 bases and 4 bases, there was a span of 9 bases. The DNA for the CDR3 is TGTGCCAGCAGTGACTCAAGCAGGGCCACTGAAGCTTTCTTT. Its translation: CASSDSSRATEAFF.

This clonotype was recorded at least ten times. The chain carries TRBV14 and TRBJ1-4; D uncertain. V lost 2 bases and J lost 7, with 8 bases in between. The CDR3 spans 13 residues. The germline V gene has CDR1 SGHDN and CDR2 FVKESK. The CDR3 region is CASSQRVAEKLFF. The CDR3 region has the DNA TGTGCCAGCAGCCAACGGGTGGCTGAAAAACTGTTTTTT.

This clonotype appeared many times. This chain links TRBV7-8 with TRBJ2-1; TRBD1 agrees at 9 bases. Trimming removed 2 bases from V and 5 bases from J; junction bases left unmatched: 4. Germline V gene sequence: CDR1 SGHVS, CDR2 FQNEAQ. The CDR3 has 15 residues. The CDR3 region is CASSLYRGRNNEQFF. The CDR3 region has the DNA TGTGCCAGCAGCTTATACAGGGGGCGGAACAATGAGCAGTTCTTC. The whole variable domain, remainder taken from reference TRBV7-8 and TRBJ2-1, is GAGVSQSPRYKVAKRGQDVALRCDPISGHVSLFWYQQALGQGPEFLTYFQNEAQLDKSGLPSDRFFAERPEGSVSTLKIQRTQQEDSAVYLCASSLYRGRNNEQFFGPGTRLTVL.

This clonotype was found a few times. The chain joins TRBV4-1 to TRBJ1-1; D remains unclear. V lost 2 bases to trimming and J lost 5 bases, with 9 bases between them. Germline CDR1 reads MGHRA; CDR2 reads YSYEKL. CDR3 length: 13 amino acids. DNA of the CDR3: TGCGCCAGCAGCCAATCCTATCTTACTGAAGCTTTCTTT. Protein: CASSQSYLTEAFF.

The rearrangement links TRBV20-1 to TRBJ1-3; D is ambiguous. Germline V gene data show CDR1 as DFQATT and CDR2 as SNEGSKA (reference sequence). V lost 0 bases, J lost 0 bases, and 12 bases lay in between. This CDR3 is built from 16 residues. The CDR3: CSARDLSWDSGNTIYF. CDR3 DNA sequence: TGCAGTGCTAGAGATCTGAGTTGGGACTCTGGAAACACCATATATTTT.

The chain joins TRBV4-1 to TRBJ1-1; unclear D gene. The V gene's germline CDR1 is MGHRA and CDR2 YSYEKL. With 3 bases removed from V and 3 bases from J, the gap between germline ends came to 14 bases. This CDR3 region has 15 residues. CDR3 DNA: TGCGCCAGCAGCCAGCAGACGGGGAGTTACACTGAAGCTTTCTTT. This gives the protein CASSQQTGSYTEAFF.

At least ten counts were recorded for this clonotype. J is TRBJ2-3 and V is TRBV12-3 or TRBV12-4; D perhaps matches TRBD2 (6 bases). The V end lost 8 bases, the J end lost 6 bases, and 9 bases lay between the germline ends. The CDR3 runs 11 residues. In nucleotides, the CDR3 is TGTGCCAGCGGGGACTTGGATACGCAGTATTTT. This translates into CASGDLDTQYF.